The 10 T cell receptor beta chains presented below share a single source sample, sequenced in a study of T cell responses to AZD1222 COVID-19 vaccine. The method was immunoSEQ multiplex PCR; TCRdb's version includes in-frame clones alone and lacks a portion of them. The table has roughly 180,000 clones, roughly nine tenths seen once; the top ten hold 1% to 1.5%. Sequences were derived from peripheral blood, sampled 28 days after the second AZD1222 dose. These TCRs come from an adult who received the AZD1222 COVID-19 vaccine.

V usage is TRBV30 and J usage is TRBJ2-5, with a possible D match to TRBD1 (6 bases). Germline V gene data show CDR1 as GTSNPN and CDR2 as SVGIG (reference sequence). The CDR3 is 14 residues long. V was pared by 0 bases and J by 4 bases, with 12 bases between. The DNA of the CDR3 is TGTGCCTGGAGTGTTGGGGGCCTAGGAGAGACCCAGTACTTC. This encodes CAWSVGGLGETQYF. The variable domain in full, completed from reference TRBV30 and TRBJ2-5, reads SQTIHQWPATLVQPVGSPLSLECTVEGTSNPNLYWYRQAAGRGLQLLFYSVGIGQISSEVPQNLSASRPQDRQFILSSKKLLLSDSGFYLCAWSVGGLGETQYFGPGTRLLVL.

This chain uses TRBV28 with TRBJ1-4; possibly TRBD1 for D (6 bases). V lost 2 bases and J lost 7, with 14 bases in between. The germline V gene has CDR1 MDHEN and CDR2 SYDVKM. The CDR3 extends over 15 amino acids. In nucleotides, the CDR3 is TGTGCCAGCAGTTTAGAAACCGGGACATCTGAAAAACTGTTTTTT. Translation: CASSLETGTSEKLFF.

The genes are TRBV24-1 and TRBJ1-1, with 9 bases identical to TRBD1. V shed 8 bases and J 2 bases; nucleotides not matched to a gene: 11. The germline CDR1 and CDR2 sequences are KGHDR and SFDVKD. The length of the CDR3 is 16 residues. This CDR3 reads CATKAGTGSFNTEAFF. The CDR3 DNA sequence: TGTGCCACCAAGGCCGGGACAGGGTCTTTTAACACTGAAGCTTTCTTT.

The chain combines TRBV3-1 (or the pseudogene TRBV3-2) with TRBJ1-6, with D possibly TRBD1 on 6 matching bases. Germline CDR1 reads LGHDT; CDR2 reads YNNKEL (reference sequence). This CDR3 is 15 amino acids long. Between the trimmed V and J ends, which lost 4 bases and 5 bases, there was a span of 12 bases. CDR3 DNA: TGTGCCAGCAGCCCTCGGGACACCCATAATTCACCCCTCCACTTT. It specifies CASSPRDTHNSPLHF.

V is TRBV30 and J is TRBJ1-6; 9 bases line up with TRBD1. In germline, CDR1 is GTSNPN, CDR2 SVGIG (reference sequence). CDR3 length equals 18 residues. The junction had 11 bases not matched to a gene; V was cut back by 5 bases and J by 0 bases. Here the CDR3 reads CAWDKGQGYLSYNSPLHF. The CDR3 DNA reads TGTGCCTGGGACAAGGGACAGGGTTATCTCTCCTATAATTCACCCCTCCACTTT.

V is TRBV11-1 and J is TRBJ2-1; TRBD2 aligns across 11 bases. V lost 2 bases to trimming and J lost 10 bases; unmatched junction nucleotides: 10. Germline-derived CDR1 and CDR2 are SGHAT and FQDESV (reference sequence). The length of the CDR3 is 16 residues. The CDR3 bases are TGTGCCAGCAGCTTATCCGGGACTAGCGGAGGCGGGGAGCAGTTCTTC. Amino acids: CASSLSGTSGGGEQFF.

J is TRBJ2-7 and V is TRBV10-3, with D possibly being TRBD1 (6 bases). The V and J ends lost 2 bases and 0 bases respectively, with 11 bases between them. The CDR3 runs 15 residues. CDR1 and CDR2 from the germline V gene are ENHRY and SYGVKD. CDR3 region: CAISERDTNSYEQYF. The CDR3, as DNA: TGTGCCATCAGTGAGAGGGACACCAACTCCTACGAGCAGTACTTC.

This clone was observed a few times. The rearrangement uses TRBV2 and TRBJ1-6; TRBD1 matches at 8 bases. The CDR3 is 15 residues long. CDR1 and CDR2 from the germline V gene are SNHLY and FYNNEI. Germline trimming cut 8 bases from V and 7 bases from J; bases unmatched to any gene: 10. This chain's CDR3 is CASGEFNRGNSPLHF. CDR3 coding DNA: TGTGCCAGCGGCGAGTTCAACAGGGGGAATTCACCCCTCCACTTT.

The rearrangement links TRBV7-8 to TRBJ1-2; TRBD1 is a possible D gene (6 bases). Germline values: CDR1 SGHVS, CDR2 FQNEAQ. V lost 7 bases and J 6 bases, leaving 18 bases between the germline ends. The length of the CDR3 is 14 residues. The CDR3 DNA follows: TGTGCCAGCACTCCCTGGGGGGGCGCGAATGGCTACACCTTC. The encoded protein is CASTPWGGANGYTF.

This chain connects TRBV15 to TRBJ2-2, with D possibly TRBD2 on 5 matching bases. V dropped 11 bases and J dropped 2 bases, with 18 bases sitting between them. In germline, CDR1 is LNHNV, CDR2 YYDKDF (reference sequence). CDR3 length: 15 residues. The DNA of the CDR3 is TGTGCCTCGTTAGGGTTCCGGGATAACACCGGGGAGCTGTTTTTT. Its translation: CASLGFRDNTGELFF.